This record looks at one T cell receptor beta chain sequence and its context. Mismatch with germline at one junction end may stem from a read error. The sample comes from a study of cytomegalovirus exposure and HLA in healthy donors. 13 Jbeta primers and 60 Vbeta primers were used for the PCR. TCRdb keeps only in-frame clones here, not all; method: immunoSEQ multiplex PCR. The data hold 200,000 or so clones, with about 80% observed a single time. This CDR3 spans 15 amino acids. The germline V gene encodes CDR1 SQVTM and CDR2 ANQGSEA. The clonotype originates from a woman aged 18-30 years in good health and CMV-seropositive. This chain connects TRBV29-1 to TRBJ1-4; D gene ambiguous. Sequencing input: PBMCs. The DNA of the CDR3 is TGCGGCGTTGAAGATCAGCGGGCGGGTCTGGATAAACTGTTTTTT. Translation: CGVEDQRAGLDKLFF.